The 9 T cell receptor beta chains given below trace back to one sample, sequenced in a study of T cells after posttransplantation cyclophosphamide. Sequenced by immunoSEQ multiplex PCR; TCRdb stores in-frame clones only, minus some. The data contain around 37,000 clones, 78% of them singletons. Cyclophosphamide on days +3 and +4 followed busulfan-fludarabine conditioning and a marrow graft. Material: CD4+ T cells sorted from blood, obtained 1,700 to 2,000 days after a stem cell transplant with posttransplant cyclophosphamide. Source of these receptors: a female patient in her thirties or forties who received an allogeneic stem cell transplant from a related donor, was CMV-positive, and had no GVHD. T cells may partly derive from the graft donor.

As regards this clone: At one end, the junction sequence differs from germline, possibly due to a read error. This chain uses TRBV5-1 with TRBJ2-3; TRBD2 aligns across 12 bases. Germline lookup yields CDR1 SGHRS and CDR2 YFSETQ. The CDR3 totals 14 residues. CDR3 DNA sequence: TGCGTCAGCCGGACTAGCGGGGTCACAGATACGCAGTATTTT. Translation gives CVSRTSGVTDTQYF.

The rearrangement uses TRBV10-3 and TRBJ2-2; the D gene is possibly TRBD1 (6 bases). This CDR3 has 16 residues. CDR1 is ENHRY and CDR2 is SYGVKD in the germline V gene. V shed 4 bases and J shed 6 bases, with 18 bases lying between them. CDR3 in amino acids: CAISGTGTTNSGELFF. In DNA form, the CDR3 reads TGTGCCATCAGTGGAACCGGGACAACGAATTCCGGGGAGCTGTTTTTT.

This clone was observed a few times. J is TRBJ1-2 and V is TRBV9; 9 bases align to TRBD1. This CDR3 contains 14 residues. CDR1 is SGDLS and CDR2 is YYNGEE in the germline V gene. With V trimmed by 6 bases and J by 3 bases, 6 bases remained unmatched. As DNA, the CDR3 is TGTGCCAGCACACGGGGGGACAGGGACTATGGCTACACCTTC. Translating gives CASTRGDRDYGYTF.

In this sample, this clone turned up a few times. The chain has TRBV5-4 and TRBJ2-5; TRBD2 agrees at 12 bases. Unmatched junction bases numbered 7, after V lost 4 bases and J lost 6 bases. Germline V gene data show CDR1 as SGHNT and CDR2 as YYREEE (reference sequence). The CDR3 runs to 15 residues. The CDR3 sequence: CASSAETSGGKTQYF. The CDR3 DNA sequence: TGTGCCAGCAGCGCCGAGACTAGCGGGGGAAAGACCCAGTACTTC.

This chain connects TRBV7-9 to TRBJ2-1; possibly TRBD1 for D (5 bases). Trimming stripped 5 bases from V and 0 bases from J, with 14 bases between. This CDR3 region has 16 residues. CDR1 and CDR2 (germline): SEHNR, FQNEAQ (reference sequence). In nucleotides, the CDR3 is TGTGCCAGCAGCCCCCGACAGAGAAGCTCCTACAATGAGCAGTTCTTC. It yields the protein CASSPRQRSSYNEQFF.

This chain's CDR3 is CASSEEQGTNYGYTF. CDR3 bases: TGTGCCAGCAGTGAAGAACAGGGCACGAACTATGGCTACACCTTC. The genes are TRBV6-4 and TRBJ1-2; tentatively, D is TRBD1 (6 bases). Trimming left V 3 bases short and J 2 bases short, with 13 bases between. The CDR3 loop spans 15 amino acids. Germline CDR1 and CDR2: MRHNA and SNTAGT.

The chain couples TRBV18 to TRBJ1-3, with D perhaps matching TRBD1 (5 bases). Deletions cut 3 bases from V and 5 bases from J, with 17 bases between. In germline, CDR1 is KGHSH, CDR2 LQKENI. The CDR3 extends over 16 amino acids. The CDR3: CASSPDSVSLRNTIYF. In nucleotides, the CDR3 is TGTGCCAGCTCACCCGACAGCGTCTCCCTCCGAAACACCATATATTTT. The whole variable domain, remainder taken from reference TRBV18 and TRBJ1-3, is NAGVMQNPRHLVRRRGQEARLRCSPMKGHSHVYWYRQLPEEGLKFMVYLQKENIIDESGMPKERFSAEFPKEGPSILRIQQVVRGDSAAYFCASSPDSVSLRNTIYFGEGSWLTVV.

The CDR3: CASSISYEQYF. CDR3 nucleotide sequence: TGTGCCAGCAGCATATCCTACGAGCAGTACTTC. V and J are TRBV7-9 and TRBJ2-7; unclear D gene. V was clipped by 5 bases and J by 1 base, with 3 bases between them. The V gene's germline CDR1 is SEHNR and CDR2 FQNEAQ (reference sequence). This CDR3 has 11 residues.

The J gene is TRBJ2-2, the V gene TRBV6-1; 9 nucleotides agree with TRBD1. Trimming cost V 7 bases and J 6 bases; bases outside gene matches: 9. The CDR3 spans 15 residues. Germline V gene sequence: CDR1 MNHNS, CDR2 SASEGT. Here the CDR3 reads CASIFVTGGSGELFF. The CDR3 DNA follows: TGTGCCAGCATATTTGTCACAGGGGGCTCCGGGGAGCTGTTTTTT.